This T cell receptor (beta chain) was sequenced during a study of blood T cell repertoires in COVID-19. Per the study methods: Amplification of reference gene primers was used by the study to estimate nucleated cell counts. Only in-frame clones appear in the TCRdb table, and some are missing; sequencing was by immunoSEQ multiplex PCR. The V and J calls and the clone size are those of that table, but D and trimming were determined from the DNA. The sample lists over 130,000 clones, around 90% occurring once. The CDR3 has 18 amino acids. V lost 2 bases to trimming and J lost 4 bases, with 23 bases between them. Germline CDR1 SGHAT, CDR2 FQNNGV.

The J gene is TRBJ1-1, the V gene TRBV11-2; the D gene is possibly TRBD1 (5 bases). Specimen: peripheral blood. The sequence was collected from a man in his sixties with active or convalescent COVID-19. CDR3 DNA sequence: TGTGCCAGCAGCTTATTCTCAGGGTTCCAGAACAGAGGCACTGAAGCTTTCTTT. Amino acid sequence: CASSLFSGFQNRGTEAFF. The complete variable domain, with remaining parts taken from reference TRBV11-2 and TRBJ1-1, reads EAGVAQSPRYKIIEKRQSVAFWCNPISGHATLYWYQQILGQGPKLLIQFQNNGVVDDSQLPKDRFSAERLKGVDSTLKIQPAKLEDSAVYLCASSLFSGFQNRGTEAFFGQGTRLTVV.